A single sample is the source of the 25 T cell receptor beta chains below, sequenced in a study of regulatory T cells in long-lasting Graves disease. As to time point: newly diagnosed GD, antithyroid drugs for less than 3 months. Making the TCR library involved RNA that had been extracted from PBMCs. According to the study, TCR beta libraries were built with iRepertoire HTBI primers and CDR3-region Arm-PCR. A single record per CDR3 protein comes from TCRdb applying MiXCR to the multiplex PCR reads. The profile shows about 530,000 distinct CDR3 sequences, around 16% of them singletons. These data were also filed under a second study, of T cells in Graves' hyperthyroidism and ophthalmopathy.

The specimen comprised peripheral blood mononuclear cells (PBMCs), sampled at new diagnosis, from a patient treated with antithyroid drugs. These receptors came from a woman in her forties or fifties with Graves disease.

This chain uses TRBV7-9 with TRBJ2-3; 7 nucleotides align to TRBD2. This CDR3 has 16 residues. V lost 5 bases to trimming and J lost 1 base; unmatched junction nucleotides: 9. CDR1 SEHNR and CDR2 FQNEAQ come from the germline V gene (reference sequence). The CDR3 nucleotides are TGTGCCAGCAGCCCTCGTGGCGGGGGTCGCACAGATACGCAGTATTTT. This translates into CASSPRGGGRTDTQYF.

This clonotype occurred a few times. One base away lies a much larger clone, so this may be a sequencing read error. CDR3 bases: TGTGCCAGCAGTTTCGGGGGGAGTGAAAAACTGTTTTTT. This gives the protein CASSFGGSEKLFF. V and J are TRBV7-2 and TRBJ1-4, with D possibly being TRBD1 (5 bases). This CDR3 comprises 13 residues. V gave up 6 bases and J gave up 7 bases, with 12 bases separating them. Germline V gives CDR1 SGHTA, CDR2 FQGNSA. The full variable domain, its missing parts supplied by reference TRBV7-2 and TRBJ1-4, is GAGVSQSPSNKVTEKGKDVELRCDPISGHTALYWYRQSLGQGLEFLIYFQGNSAPDKSGLPSDRFSAERTGGSVSTLTIQRTQQEDSAVYLCASSFGGSEKLFFGSGTQLSVL.

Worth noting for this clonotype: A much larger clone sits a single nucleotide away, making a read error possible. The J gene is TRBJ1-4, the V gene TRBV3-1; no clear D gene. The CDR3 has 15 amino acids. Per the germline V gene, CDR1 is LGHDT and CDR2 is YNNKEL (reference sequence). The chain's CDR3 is CACSQTLAGNEKLFF. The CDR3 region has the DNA TGTGCCTGCAGCCAGACTTTGGCAGGAAATGAAAAACTGTTTTTT.

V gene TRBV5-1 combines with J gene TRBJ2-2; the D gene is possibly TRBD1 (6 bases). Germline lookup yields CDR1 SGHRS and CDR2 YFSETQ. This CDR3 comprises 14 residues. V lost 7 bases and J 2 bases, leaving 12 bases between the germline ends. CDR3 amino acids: CASGQQGNTGELFF. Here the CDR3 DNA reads TGCGCCAGCGGACAACAGGGAAACACCGGGGAGCTGTTTTTT.

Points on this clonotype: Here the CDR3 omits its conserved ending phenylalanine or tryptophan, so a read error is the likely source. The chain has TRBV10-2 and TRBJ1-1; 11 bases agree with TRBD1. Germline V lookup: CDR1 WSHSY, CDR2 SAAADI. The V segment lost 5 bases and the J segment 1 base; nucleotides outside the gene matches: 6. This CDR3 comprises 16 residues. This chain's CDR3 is CASSQEGTGGNTEAFS. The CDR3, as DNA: TGCGCCAGCAGTCAGGAGGGGACAGGGGGGAACACTGAAGCTTTCTCT.

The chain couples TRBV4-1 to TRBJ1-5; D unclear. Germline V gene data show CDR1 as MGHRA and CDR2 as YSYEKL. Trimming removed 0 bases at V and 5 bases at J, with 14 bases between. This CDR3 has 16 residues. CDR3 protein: CASSQEGRSNDQPQHF. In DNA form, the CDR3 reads TGCGCCAGCAGCCAAGAAGGGCGGTCCAATGATCAGCCCCAGCATTTT.

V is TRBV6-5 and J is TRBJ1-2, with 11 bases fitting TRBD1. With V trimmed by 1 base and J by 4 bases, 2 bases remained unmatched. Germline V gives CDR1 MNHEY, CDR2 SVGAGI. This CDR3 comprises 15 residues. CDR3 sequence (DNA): TGTGCCAGCAGTTACTTTGGGACAGGGGGCTATGGCTACACCTTC. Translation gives CASSYFGTGGYGYTF.

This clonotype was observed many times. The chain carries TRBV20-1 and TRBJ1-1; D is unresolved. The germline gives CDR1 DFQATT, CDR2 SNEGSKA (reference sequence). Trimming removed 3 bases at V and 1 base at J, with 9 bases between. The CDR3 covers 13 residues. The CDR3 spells CSASGLENTEAFF. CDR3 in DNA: TGCAGTGCTAGTGGATTGGAGAACACTGAAGCTTTCTTT.

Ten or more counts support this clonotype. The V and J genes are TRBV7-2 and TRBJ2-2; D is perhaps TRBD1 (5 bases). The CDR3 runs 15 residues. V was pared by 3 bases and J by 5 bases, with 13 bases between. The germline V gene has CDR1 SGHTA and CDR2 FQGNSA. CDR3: CASSLGRLGTGELFF. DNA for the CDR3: TGTGCCAGCAGCTTGGGGCGATTGGGGACCGGGGAGCTGTTTTTT.

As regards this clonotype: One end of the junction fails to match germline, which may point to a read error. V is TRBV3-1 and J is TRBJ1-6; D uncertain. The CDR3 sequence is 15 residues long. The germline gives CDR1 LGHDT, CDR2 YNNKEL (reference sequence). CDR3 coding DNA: TGTGTCAGCAGCCACAACGCCCACTATAATTCACCCCTCCACTTT. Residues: CVSSHNAHYNSPLHF.

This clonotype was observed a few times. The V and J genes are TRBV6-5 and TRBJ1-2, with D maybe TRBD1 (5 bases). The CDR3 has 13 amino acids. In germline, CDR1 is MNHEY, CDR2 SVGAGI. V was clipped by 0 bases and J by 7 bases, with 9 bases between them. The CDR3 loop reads CASSYSQGGGYTF. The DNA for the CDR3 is TGTGCCAGCAGTTACTCTCAGGGAGGTGGCTACACCTTC.

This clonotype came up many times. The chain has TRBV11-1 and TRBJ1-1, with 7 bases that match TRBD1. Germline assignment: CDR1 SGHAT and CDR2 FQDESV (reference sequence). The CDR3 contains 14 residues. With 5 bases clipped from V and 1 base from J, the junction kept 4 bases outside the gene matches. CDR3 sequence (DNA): TGTGCCAGCAGCCGGACAGGTCCGAACACTGAAGCTTTCTTT. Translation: CASSRTGPNTEAFF.

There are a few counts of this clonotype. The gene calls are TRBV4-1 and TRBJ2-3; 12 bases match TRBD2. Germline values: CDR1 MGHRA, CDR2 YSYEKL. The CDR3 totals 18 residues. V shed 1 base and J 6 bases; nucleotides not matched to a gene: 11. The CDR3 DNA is TGCGCCAGCAGCCAAGTGGTGACTAGCGGGGGCCCAACTGATACGCAGTATTTT. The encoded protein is CASSQVVTSGGPTDTQYF.

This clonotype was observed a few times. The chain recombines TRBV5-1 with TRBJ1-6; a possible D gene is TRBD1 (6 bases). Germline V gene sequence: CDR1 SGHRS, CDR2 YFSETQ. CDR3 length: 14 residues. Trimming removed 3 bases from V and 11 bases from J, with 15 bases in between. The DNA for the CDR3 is TGCGCCAGCAGCTCGGCACAGGGAGGTGCACCCCTCCACTTT. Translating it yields CASSSAQGGAPLHF.

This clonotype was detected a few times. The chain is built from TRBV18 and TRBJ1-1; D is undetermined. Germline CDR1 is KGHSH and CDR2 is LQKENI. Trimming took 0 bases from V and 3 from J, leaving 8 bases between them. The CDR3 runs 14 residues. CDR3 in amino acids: CASSPPAGDTEAFF. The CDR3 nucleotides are TGTGCCAGCTCACCACCGGCGGGAGACACTGAAGCTTTCTTT. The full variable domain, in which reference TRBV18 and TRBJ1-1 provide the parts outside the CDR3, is NAGVMQNPRHLVRRRGQEARLRCSPMKGHSHVYWYRQLPEEGLKFMVYLQKENIIDESGMPKERFSAEFPKEGPSILRIQQVVRGDSAAYFCASSPPAGDTEAFFGQGTRLTVV.

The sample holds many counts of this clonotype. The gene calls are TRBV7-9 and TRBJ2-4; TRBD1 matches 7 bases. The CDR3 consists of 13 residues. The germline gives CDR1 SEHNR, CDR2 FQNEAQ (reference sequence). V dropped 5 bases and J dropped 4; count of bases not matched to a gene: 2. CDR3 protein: CASSGDSKNIQYF. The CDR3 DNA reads TGTGCCAGCAGCGGGGACAGTAAAAACATTCAGTACTTC.

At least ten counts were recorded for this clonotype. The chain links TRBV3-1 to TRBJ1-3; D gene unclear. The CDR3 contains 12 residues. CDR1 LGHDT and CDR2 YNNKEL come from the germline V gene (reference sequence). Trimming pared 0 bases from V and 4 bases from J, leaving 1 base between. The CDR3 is CASSQEGNTIYF. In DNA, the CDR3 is TGTGCCAGCAGCCAAGAGGGAAACACCATATATTTT.

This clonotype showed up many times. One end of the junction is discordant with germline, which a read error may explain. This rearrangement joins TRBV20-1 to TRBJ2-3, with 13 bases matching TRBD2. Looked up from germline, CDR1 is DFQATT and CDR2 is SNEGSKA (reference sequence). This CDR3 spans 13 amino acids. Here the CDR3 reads CSAREPGLAGAYF. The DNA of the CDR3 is TGCAGTGCCAGAGAGCCCGGACTAGCGGGGGCTTATTTT.

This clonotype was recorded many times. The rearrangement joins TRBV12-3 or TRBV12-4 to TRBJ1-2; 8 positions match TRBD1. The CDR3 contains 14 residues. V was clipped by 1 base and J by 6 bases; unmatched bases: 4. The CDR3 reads CASSLGSTGDGYTF. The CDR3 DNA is TGTGCCAGCAGTTTAGGGTCGACAGGGGATGGCTACACCTTC.

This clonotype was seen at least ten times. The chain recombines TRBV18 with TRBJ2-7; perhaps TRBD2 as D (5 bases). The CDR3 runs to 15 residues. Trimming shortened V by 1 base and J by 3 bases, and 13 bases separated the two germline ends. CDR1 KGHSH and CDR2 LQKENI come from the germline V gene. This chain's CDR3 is CASSPQGLRVYEQYF. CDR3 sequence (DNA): TGTGCCAGCTCACCACAAGGTCTGAGGGTCTACGAGCAGTACTTC.

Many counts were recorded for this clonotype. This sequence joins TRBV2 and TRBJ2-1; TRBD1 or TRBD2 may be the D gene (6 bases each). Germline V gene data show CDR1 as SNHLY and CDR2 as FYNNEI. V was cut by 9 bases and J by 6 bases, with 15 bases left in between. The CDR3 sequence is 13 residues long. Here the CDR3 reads CASTGDTGNEQFF. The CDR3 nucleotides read TGTGCCAGTACGGGGGACACGGGCAATGAGCAGTTCTTC.

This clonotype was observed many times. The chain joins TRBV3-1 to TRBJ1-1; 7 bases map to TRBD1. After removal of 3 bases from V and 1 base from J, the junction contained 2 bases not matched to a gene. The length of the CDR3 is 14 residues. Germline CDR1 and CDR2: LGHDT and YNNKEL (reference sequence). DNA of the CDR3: TGTGCCAGCAGCCAGGGACAGCGGAACACTGAAGCTTTCTTT. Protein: CASSQGQRNTEAFF.

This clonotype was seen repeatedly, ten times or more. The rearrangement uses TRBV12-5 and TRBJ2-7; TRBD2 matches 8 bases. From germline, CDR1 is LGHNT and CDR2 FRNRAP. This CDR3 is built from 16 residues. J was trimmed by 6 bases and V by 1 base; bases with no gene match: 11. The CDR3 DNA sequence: TGTGCTAGTGGTTTGGCCGCGGGGGGTAGAGTAGTCGAGCAGTACTTC. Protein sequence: CASGLAAGGRVVEQYF.

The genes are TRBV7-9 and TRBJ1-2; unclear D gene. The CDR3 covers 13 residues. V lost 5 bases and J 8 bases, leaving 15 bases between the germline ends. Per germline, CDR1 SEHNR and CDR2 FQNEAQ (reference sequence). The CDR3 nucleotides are TGTGCCAGCAGCCCTGACACATCCCGGGGCTACACCTTC. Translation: CASSPDTSRGYTF.

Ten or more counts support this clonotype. The CDR3: CASSLGVTAMNTEAFF. CDR3 sequence (DNA): TGTGCCAGCAGCTTAGGGGTGACAGCTATGAACACTGAAGCTTTCTTT. The rearrangement joins TRBV13 to TRBJ1-1, with a weak D call TRBD1 (5 bases). The germline CDR1 and CDR2 sequences are PRHDT and FYEKMQ (reference sequence). There are 16 residues in the CDR3. V shed 0 bases and J shed 0 bases, with 11 bases lying between them.